This T cell receptor beta chain is drawn from a study of blood T cell repertoires in COVID-19. The data were produced by immunoSEQ multiplex PCR, yet TCRdb's version contains in-frame clones alone and is incomplete. The sample has 130,000 or so clones, around three quarters seen once. The CDR3 has 14 residues. CDR1 SQVTM and CDR2 ANQGSEA come from the germline V gene. V shed 3 bases and J shed 3 bases, with 14 bases lying between them. The sample was peripheral blood. V usage is TRBV29-1 and J usage is TRBJ1-1; D gene ambiguous. The clonotype comes from a man in his fifties with acute or convalescent COVID-19. The CDR3 DNA follows: TGCAGCGTTGAGAGAAACATCGGGGACACTGAAGCTTTCTTT. Protein: CSVERNIGDTEAFF.